The rows below give T cell receptor beta chains drawn from one sample of a study of early T cells in non-severe SARS-CoV-2 infection. TCRdb re-called the 5' RACE reads with MiXCR, one entry per CDR3 protein. The sample shows 55,000 to 75,000 distinct CDR3 sequences, less than 12% of them seen only once. The sample consisted of whole blood, taken at baseline. All receptors derive from an adult who was a healthcare worker with PCR-confirmed SARS-CoV-2 infection or an uninfected control (not recorded which). CDR3s include the opening cysteine and the closing phenylalanine or tryptophan. The D gene is left open where the match is weak. For some rows the clone size is stated as once, few or many, or as a class when expanded; others skip it.

CDR3nt	CDR3aa	abundance	v_gene	d_gene	j_gene
TGTGCCAGCAGCTCGAGTAGGACAGTGGAGACCCAGTACTTC	CASSSSRTVETQYF	few	TRBV7-2	.	TRBJ2-5
TGCGCCAGCAGCCCCGCGGGGCAATTCAGAGATACGCAGTATTTT	CASSPAGQFRDTQYF	many	TRBV4-3	.	TRBJ2-3
TGTGCCAGCAGTTACTCAGGACAAAACTACGAGCAGTACTTC	CASSYSGQNYEQYF	many	TRBV6-2/TRBV6-3	.	TRBJ2-7
TGTGCCAGCAGCCCCCGGGACTTCGCCTTTAAGCAGTACTTC	CASSPRDFAFKQYF	many	TRBV9	.	TRBJ2-7
TGCGCCAGCAGCTTCAGACACGACACCGGGGAGCTGTTTTTT	CASSFRHDTGELFF	.	TRBV5-1	.	TRBJ2-2
TGTGCCAGCAGCGCGTTGACAGGGAGCAATCAGCCCCAGCATTTT	CASSALTGSNQPQHF	.	TRBV28	TRBD1	TRBJ1-5
TGTGCCAGCAGTGTGGCCGGGGCTAGCACAGATACGCAGTATTTT	CASSVAGASTDTQYF	.	TRBV25-1	.	TRBJ2-3
TGTGCCAGCAGTCCCTGGACAGGAGCTAACTATGGCTACACCTTC	CASSPWTGANYGYTF	many	TRBV27	TRBD1	TRBJ1-2
TGTGCCTGGTTACAGGGGTTAGCTGACTATGGCTACACCTTC	CAWLQGLADYGYTF	many	TRBV30	TRBD1	TRBJ1-2
TGCGCCAGCAGCCAAGGCGGGACTAGCGGGAGGGCCGCGCAGTTCTTC	CASSQGGTSGRAAQFF	.	TRBV4-1	TRBD2	TRBJ2-1
TGTGCCAGCAGCTCGGGGACAGGCTCCTACAATGAGCAGTTCTTC	CASSSGTGSYNEQFF	once	TRBV28	TRBD1	TRBJ2-1
TGTGCCAGCAGACAGGGACGTTTAGGTGCCACTGAAGCTTTCTTT	CASRQGRLGATEAFF	.	TRBV5-4	.	TRBJ1-1
TGTGCCACCAGTGTGACCGGTGGGGGAGATGAGCAGTTCTTC	CATSVTGGGDEQFF	many	TRBV24-1	.	TRBJ2-1
TGTGCCAGCAGCGCACTAGCGGGAATGGGCAATGAGCAGTTCTTC	CASSALAGMGNEQFF	few	TRBV6-2/TRBV6-3	TRBD2	TRBJ2-1
TGTGCCAACGGCCGTCGAAAGCACCGGGAGCTGTTTTTT	CANGRRKHRELFF	.	TRBV6-4	.	TRBJ2-2
TGTGCCAGCAGCCAAACCGCTATTGAGCAGTTCTTC	CASSQTAIEQFF	many	TRBV3-1	.	TRBJ2-1
TGTGCCAGCAGCCAAGCCTGGACGAGGGCGAACACTGAAGCTTTCTTT	CASSQAWTRANTEAFF	many	TRBV4-2	.	TRBJ1-1
TGTGCCAGCAGCTTAGATTTGGGGGGTCAGCCCCAGCATTTT	CASSLDLGGQPQHF	few	TRBV11-2	.	TRBJ1-5
TGTGCCAGCGGCCCCCGAGGACATAATAATTCACCCCTCCACTTT	CASGPRGHNNSPLHF	.	TRBV6-1	.	TRBJ1-6
TGTGCCAGCAGACCGACCCATTCCGGCTCCTACGAGCAGTACTTC	CASRPTHSGSYEQYF	.	TRBV28	.	TRBJ2-7
TGTGCCAGCAGCTTAGTGAGGGTGCTACTTGGGGAGCAGTACTTC	CASSLVRVLLGEQYF	.	TRBV7-9	.	TRBJ2-7
TGCGCCAGCAGCTTGGAAGGGGGCTTCAAAAACATTCAGTACTTC	CASSLEGGFKNIQYF	few	TRBV5-1	TRBD1	TRBJ2-4
TGTGCCAGCAGCCAAGCCGCGCAACTTTCACCCCTCCACTTT	CASSQAAQLSPLHF	few	TRBV3-1	.	TRBJ1-6
TGTGCCAGTAGTATAGAGGGCAGGGTGAATGAGCAGTTCTTC	CASSIEGRVNEQFF	many	TRBV19	.	TRBJ2-1
TGTGCCAGCAGTAAAACCCCGGGGACTAGCGGCCAAGAGACCCAGTACTTC	CASSKTPGTSGQETQYF	few	TRBV28	TRBD2	TRBJ2-5
TGTGCCAGCAGAGCACAGGGACAGGGAGAAGCTTTCTTT	CASRAQGQGEAFF	.	TRBV2	TRBD1	TRBJ1-1
TGTGCCATCAGTGTGGAGGGGGCGAATACTGAAGCTTTCTTT	CAISVEGANTEAFF	many	TRBV10-3	TRBD1	TRBJ1-1
TGTGCCAGCAGCTCGACGGGTCTCTACAATGAGCAGTTCTTC	CASSSTGLYNEQFF	few	TRBV6-2/TRBV6-3	.	TRBJ2-1
TGTGCCAGCAGCCGGACTTCGGGGAATGAGCAGTTCTTC	CASSRTSGNEQFF	.	TRBV6-2/TRBV6-3	.	TRBJ2-1
TGTGCCAGCAGTGGGTACAGGGCAATCTCTGGAAACACCATATATTTT	CASSGYRAISGNTIYF	many	TRBV28	.	TRBJ1-3
TGTGCCAGCAGTCCTCCGCGGGGGACGAATTCACCCCTCCACTTT	CASSPPRGTNSPLHF	many	TRBV6-2/TRBV6-3	.	TRBJ1-6
TGTGCCAGCAGCCAGGGGACAGGGGAGACCCAGTACTTC	CASSQGTGETQYF	many	TRBV7-3	TRBD1	TRBJ2-5
TGTGCCAGCAGCCAAGGGGGGCTTGTCTACGAGCAGTACTTC	CASSQGGLVYEQYF	many	TRBV4-2	.	TRBJ2-7
TGCAGCGTTGAGGGGGTTGAAGCTTTCTTT	CSVEGVEAFF	few	TRBV29-1	.	TRBJ1-1
TGTGCCAGCAGCTTAGGCCCGGGGCAGGGGTTATGGGAGCAGTACTTC	CASSLGPGQGLWEQYF	few	TRBV7-8	.	TRBJ2-7
TGTGCCAGCACGGAGAGTTTGATTAACTATGGCTACACCTTC	CASTESLINYGYTF	many	TRBV6-6	.	TRBJ1-2
TGCGCCAGCAGCTTGGGACCCTGGGAGAACACTGAAGCTTTCTTT	CASSLGPWENTEAFF	many	TRBV5-1	.	TRBJ1-1
TGTGCCAGCCGAAGTCAGGACAGGGTAGGGGATACGCAGTATTTT	CASRSQDRVGDTQYF	.	TRBV7-8	TRBD1	TRBJ2-3
TGTGCCAGCAGCCTACTAGCTTTGACAGATACGCAGTATTTT	CASSLLALTDTQYF	medium-sized	TRBV7-8	.	TRBJ2-3
TGTGCCAGCAGCGGAACTAGCGGGAGGGCCGGCACAGATACGCAGTATTTT	CASSGTSGRAGTDTQYF	many	TRBV9	TRBD2	TRBJ2-3
TGTGCCAGCAGCCAAGATTGGCAGGCGACTAGTCCCTACAATGAGCAGTTCTTC	CASSQDWQATSPYNEQFF	.	TRBV4-2	.	TRBJ2-1
TGTGCCAGCAGCTTGCCGACAGACCGGTGGCAGTACTTC	CASSLPTDRWQYF	once	TRBV5-6	.	TRBJ2-7
TGTGCCAGCAGCGCCCGGGACCCCGGGGAGCTGTTTTTT	CASSARDPGELFF	.	TRBV7-9	.	TRBJ2-2
TGCAGCGTCTTGGTCGGGGAGCTGTTTTTT	CSVLVGELFF	few	TRBV29-1	.	TRBJ2-2
TGTGCCTGGGGTGACGATATCTCTGGAAACACCATATATTTT	CAWGDDISGNTIYF	many	TRBV30	.	TRBJ1-3
TGTGCCATCAGGACAGGGGAATCCTACGAGCAGTACTTC	CAIRTGESYEQYF	.	TRBV10-3	TRBD1	TRBJ2-7
TGTGCCATCAGTTGGACAGGGGGTCTGTACTTC	CAISWTGGLYF	many	TRBV10-3	TRBD1	TRBJ2-7
TGTGCCAGCTCACCACTCCCCCCGCAGGGGGCCAAAATTACCTACGAGCAGTACTTC	CASSPLPPQGAKITYEQYF	many	TRBV18	TRBD1	TRBJ2-7
TGTGCCAGCACCGCGGACAGCCCGAGACCCTTCGAGCAGTACTTC	CASTADSPRPFEQYF	.	TRBV28	.	TRBJ2-7
TGTGCCAGCAGCTCTCAAGGGGGAGGTGGCAGGAGCTACGAGCAGTACTTC	CASSSQGGGGRSYEQYF	many	TRBV7-3	.	TRBJ2-7
TGTGCCAGTAGTGACCCAGGGGGCTTGGCCAAAAACATTCAGTACTTC	CASSDPGGLAKNIQYF	.	TRBV19	TRBD1	TRBJ2-4
TGTGCCAGCGCAGTCGTCACTGAAGCTTTCTTT	CASAVVTEAFF	few	TRBV28	.	TRBJ1-1
TGTGCCAGCAGCCCGGAGACGAGCAACTATGGCTACACCTTC	CASSPETSNYGYTF	.	TRBV7-9	.	TRBJ1-2
TGTGCCAGCAAATCCGGGACTAGAAGCTCCTACGAGCAGTACTTC	CASKSGTRSSYEQYF	many	TRBV2	TRBD2	TRBJ2-7